Below, 14 T cell receptor beta chains from the same sample are listed, as sequenced in a study of blood T cell repertoires in COVID-19. Repertoires were generated with immunoSEQ multiplex PCR, while TCRdb's copy carries only in-frame clones and drops some. The repertoire holds 250,000 to 400,000 clones, with under 90% as singletons. Material for sequencing was PBMCs or T cells enriched from blood (not recorded which). These receptor sequences come from a man aged 60 to 75 who had recovered from COVID-19.

The V gene is TRBV5-4, the J gene TRBJ2-7, with D possibly TRBD1 on 5 matching bases. The V end lost 4 bases, the J end lost 3 bases, and 8 bases lay between the germline ends. The V gene's germline CDR1 is SGHNT and CDR2 YYREEE (reference sequence). The CDR3 length is 12 residues. DNA for the CDR3: TGTGCCAGCAGCAAAGACAGCTACGAGCAGTACTTC. This encodes CASSKDSYEQYF.

The chain links TRBV6-1 to TRBJ1-1, with TRBD1 identical over 7 bases. The CDR3 is made up of 13 amino acids. The germline V gene encodes CDR1 MNHNS and CDR2 SASEGT. The ends lost 3 bases at V and 5 bases at J; junction bases unmatched: 3. CDR3 region: CASSDDRVTEAFF. CDR3 coding DNA: TGTGCCAGCAGTGACGACAGGGTAACTGAAGCTTTCTTT.

The V call is TRBV18, the J call TRBJ2-7; 11 positions agree with TRBD1. Germline V gives CDR1 KGHSH, CDR2 LQKENI. This CDR3 is built from 15 residues. The ends lost 6 bases at V and 2 bases at J; junction bases unmatched: 6. The chain's CDR3 is CASSSRDRGTYEQYF. The CDR3 nucleotides are TGTGCCAGCTCGTCCCGGGACAGGGGGACCTACGAGCAGTACTTC.

This chain uses TRBV9 with TRBJ2-5; D remains ambiguous. The CDR3 length is 13 residues. V was pared by 3 bases and J by 7 bases, with 13 bases between. The germline V gene encodes CDR1 SGDLS and CDR2 YYNGEE. Here the CDR3 reads CASSGPDGLTQYF. The CDR3 coding sequence is TGTGCCAGCAGCGGACCCGACGGGTTGACCCAGTACTTC.

This rearrangement joins TRBV5-6 to TRBJ1-5; maybe TRBD1 (6 bases). The length of the CDR3 is 14 residues. Germline V gene sequence: CDR1 SGHDT, CDR2 YYEEEE. Trimming stripped 5 bases from V and 8 bases from J, with 17 bases between. The CDR3 sequence: CASRSGPGVEPQHF. The DNA for the CDR3 is TGTGCCAGCAGATCAGGACCAGGGGTCGAGCCCCAGCATTTT.

This chain uses TRBV7-9 with TRBJ1-2, with D uncertain. The CDR3 covers 13 residues. CDR1 and CDR2 from the germline V gene are SEHNR and FQNEAQ (reference sequence). Trimming removed 3 bases at V and 5 bases at J, with 10 bases between. CDR3 amino acids: CASSLVLHYGYTF. The CDR3 DNA follows: TGTGCCAGCAGCTTGGTGTTACATTATGGCTACACCTTC.

The genes are TRBV15 and TRBJ2-2; tentatively, D is TRBD1 (6 bases). This CDR3 region has 14 residues. Per the germline V gene, CDR1 is LNHNV and CDR2 is YYDKDF (reference sequence). Trimming cost V 1 base and J 7 bases, with 10 bases left between them. The CDR3: CATSRGDMGGELFF. CDR3 bases: TGTGCCACCAGCAGAGGGGACATGGGCGGGGAGCTGTTTTTT. The complete variable domain, with remaining parts taken from reference TRBV15 and TRBJ2-2, reads DAMVIQNPRYQVTQFGKPVTLSCSQTLNHNVMYWYQQKSSQAPKLLFHYYDKDFNNEADTPDNFQSRRPNTSFCFLDIRSPGLGDTAMYLCATSRGDMGGELFFGEGSRLTVL.

The chain couples TRBV7-2 to TRBJ2-1, with 7 bases lining up with TRBD2. The CDR3 consists of 17 residues. Germline values: CDR1 SGHTA, CDR2 FQGNSA. J was trimmed by 0 bases and V by 5 bases; bases with no gene match: 10. CDR3 nucleotides: TGTGCCAGCAGCCTAGAACTAGCGCGTAGCTCCTACAATGAGCAGTTCTTC. This sequence encodes CASSLELARSSYNEQFF.

V is TRBV5-1 and J is TRBJ2-1; 7 nucleotides match TRBD2. Germline CDR1 SGHRS, CDR2 YFSETQ. The ends lost 5 bases at V and 4 bases at J; junction bases unmatched: 18. The length of the CDR3 is 18 residues. The CDR3 DNA is TGCGCCAGCAGTCTGACTAGCTCTGGAGCCCGACAATACAATGAGCAGTTCTTC. It specifies CASSLTSSGARQYNEQFF.

V usage is TRBV12-5 and J usage is TRBJ2-2; 15 bases align to TRBD2. The CDR3 spans 18 residues. Looked up from germline, CDR1 is LGHNT and CDR2 is FRNRAP. Trimming cost V 4 bases and J 3 bases; bases outside gene matches: 6. CDR3 loop: CASGWTSGRAGDTGELFF. The CDR3 DNA follows: TGTGCTAGTGGTTGGACTAGCGGGAGGGCGGGTGACACCGGGGAGCTGTTTTTT.

V and J are TRBV5-5 and TRBJ1-3, with D possibly matching TRBD1 (6 bases). Germline-derived CDR1 and CDR2 are SGHKS and YYEKEE (reference sequence). Trimming took 2 bases from V and 2 from J, leaving 14 bases between them. CDR3 length: 16 amino acids. CDR3 nucleotide sequence: TGTGCCAGCAGCTTTTCGGGCGGACAGCCTGGAAACACCATATATTTT. This codes for CASSFSGGQPGNTIYF.

This clone has just one count. The V and J genes are TRBV28 and TRBJ2-1; 10 nucleotides agree with TRBD2. The CDR3 is made up of 13 amino acids. Losses at the gene ends were 11 bases for V and 6 bases for J; bases not matched to a gene: 7. The V gene's germline CDR1 is MDHEN and CDR2 SYDVKM. The CDR3 spells CACLAGVSNEQFF. DNA for the CDR3: TGTGCCTGCCTAGCGGGAGTATCCAATGAGCAGTTCTTC.

V usage is TRBV29-1 and J usage is TRBJ2-1; 12 nucleotides match TRBD2. This CDR3 is built from 17 residues. Germline CDR1 SQVTM, CDR2 ANQGSEA. The J segment lost 8 bases and the V segment lost 3 bases, leaving 14 bases of the junction unmatched. The CDR3 loop is CSVDGGATSGSWYEQFF. Here the CDR3 DNA reads TGCAGCGTTGACGGGGGGGCGACTAGCGGGAGTTGGTATGAGCAGTTCTTC.

There are a few counts of this clone. The chain has TRBV2 and TRBJ2-1; 14 nucleotides match TRBD2. The CDR3 extends over 15 amino acids. V lost 4 bases, J lost 6 bases, and 2 bases stayed unmatched. The germline V gene encodes CDR1 SNHLY and CDR2 FYNNEI. As DNA, the CDR3 is TGTGCCAGCAGTGGACTAGCGGGAGGGGTCAATGAGCAGTTCTTC. Translation gives CASSGLAGGVNEQFF.